The 27 T cell receptor beta chains below were found in one sample sequenced in a study of vaccination and CD4 T cells after COVID-19. Noted treatment: approximately 9-day PBMC culture with coronavirus spike peptide pools or control peptides (ViraFEST assay). With the Oncomine TCR Beta short-read assay, DNA from cultured CD4+ T cells was sequenced. TCRdb passed the PCR reads through MiXCR, listing each CDR3 protein once. In the table there are 12,000 or so distinct CDR3 sequences, 20% to 25% of which are singletons. Which antigens these TCRs recognize remains unknown. The sample here was CD4+ T cells from blood, cultured in vitro, taken before SARS-CoV-2 vaccination. The receptors shown here come from a human donor who received a COVID-19 vaccine.

A word on this clonotype: This clone may be a read error of a much larger clone one base away. The chain is built from TRBV19 and TRBJ1-2; no firm D call. V was clipped by 7 bases and J by 2 bases, with 17 bases between them. In germline, CDR1 is LNHDA, CDR2 SQIVND (reference sequence). This CDR3 has 15 amino acids. The CDR3 region is CASTSATWVNYGYTF. For the CDR3, the DNA is TGTGCCAGTACCTCCGCCACATGGGTGAACTATGGCTACACCTTC.

This chain uses TRBV28 with TRBJ1-2, with D tentatively TRBD1 (6 bases). Germline V gene data show CDR1 as MDHEN and CDR2 as SYDVKM. The CDR3 spans 15 residues. Trimming shortened V by 4 bases and J by 1 base, and 13 bases separated the two germline ends. CDR3 bases: TGTGCCAGCAGTTGGGGGGGCAGGCGTAACTATGGCTACACCTTC. Translated, it gives CASSWGGRRNYGYTF.

This rearrangement joins TRBV5-6 to TRBJ2-5; D may match TRBD1 or TRBD2 (5 bases each). Germline CDR1 SGHDT, CDR2 YYEEEE. Deletions cut 1 base from V and 4 bases from J, with 8 bases between. The CDR3 spans 13 residues. The CDR3 DNA sequence: TGTGCCAGCAGCTTGAGAGGGGTAGAGACCCAGTACTTC. Residues: CASSLRGVETQYF.

This chain links TRBV19 with TRBJ2-4; unclear D gene. This CDR3 contains 13 residues. V shed 3 bases and J shed 4 bases, with 7 bases lying between them. Germline lookup yields CDR1 LNHDA and CDR2 SQIVND (reference sequence). For the CDR3, the DNA is TGTGCCAGTAGTATGTCGGGTAAAAACATTCAGTACTTC. Protein sequence: CASSMSGKNIQYF.

The chain recombines TRBV20-1 with TRBJ2-3, with unresolved D. V lost 3 bases and J lost 2, with 6 bases in between. The CDR3 spans 12 residues. Germline V CDR1 and CDR2: DFQATT, SNEGSKA (reference sequence). The DNA of the CDR3 is TGCAGTGCTAGCGGATACACAGATACGCAGTATTTT. It is translated as CSASGYTDTQYF.

This clonotype was found a few times. The rearrangement uses TRBV7-3 and TRBJ1-3; 8 bases match TRBD1. From germline, CDR1 is SGHTA and CDR2 FQGTGA. The CDR3 loop spans 15 amino acids. Germline trimming cut 5 bases from V and 0 bases from J; bases unmatched to any gene: 3. The CDR3 loop is CASSPDRDSGNTIYF. DNA for the CDR3: TGTGCCAGCAGCCCGGACAGGGACTCTGGAAACACCATATATTTT.

A few counts support this clonotype. The gene calls are TRBV6-1 and TRBJ2-3; TRBD2 agrees at 8 bases. The junction had 4 bases not matched to a gene; V was cut back by 5 bases and J by 0 bases. The CDR3 spans 15 residues. CDR1 and CDR2 from the germline V gene are MNHNS and SASEGT. The CDR3 loop reads CASSRAGESTDTQYF. The CDR3 DNA sequence: TGTGCCAGCAGTCGAGCGGGAGAAAGCACAGATACGCAGTATTTT.

V usage is TRBV20-1 and J usage is TRBJ2-7; TRBD2 matches at 11 bases. Per germline, CDR1 DFQATT and CDR2 SNEGSKA (reference sequence). The CDR3 sequence is 16 residues long. Losses at the gene ends were 4 bases for V and 3 bases for J; bases not matched to a gene: 11. The CDR3: CSAIGGAGLADYEQYF. As DNA, the CDR3 is TGCAGTGCTATTGGCGGCGCGGGACTAGCGGACTACGAGCAGTACTTC.

The chain recombines TRBV9 with TRBJ2-5; D gene ambiguous. CDR1 is SGDLS, CDR2 YYNGEE, per germline. The CDR3 length is 14 residues. V shed 0 bases and J shed 2 bases, with 8 bases lying between them. CDR3 sequence reads: CASSVAISQETQYF. The CDR3 DNA follows: TGTGCCAGCAGCGTAGCGATCAGTCAAGAGACCCAGTACTTC.

The sample holds a few counts of this clonotype. The chain couples TRBV30 to TRBJ1-3; possible D gene TRBD1, 5 bases. CDR3 length: 14 residues. Per the germline V gene, CDR1 is GTSNPN and CDR2 is SVGIG (reference sequence). Trimming stripped 2 bases from V and 1 base from J, with 9 bases between. CDR3 coding DNA: TGTGCCTGGAGTCGGGGGTCTTCTGGAAACACCATATATTTT. Translated, it gives CAWSRGSSGNTIYF. The complete variable domain, with remaining parts taken from reference TRBV30 and TRBJ1-3, reads SQTIHQWPATLVQPVGSPLSLECTVEGTSNPNLYWYRQAAGRGLQLLFYSVGIGQISSEVPQNLSASRPQDRQFILSSKKLLLSDSGFYLCAWSRGSSGNTIYFGEGSWLTVV.

This clonotype was detected a few times. The V call is TRBV5-4, the J call TRBJ2-3; D possibly corresponds to TRBD1 (5 bases). CDR3 length equals 13 residues. Germline loops: CDR1 SGHNT, CDR2 YYREEE (reference sequence). V lost 3 bases and J lost 10, with 15 bases in between. Written as DNA, the CDR3 is TGTGCCAGCAGCTCTTCAGGGTCCAGGGCGCAGTATTTT. Residues: CASSSSGSRAQYF.

The chain carries TRBV5-4 and TRBJ2-3; TRBD2 agrees at 8 bases. The CDR3 has 16 amino acids. The trim removed 3 bases at V and 4 bases at J, leaving 10 bases unmatched. Germline V gene data show CDR1 as SGHNT and CDR2 as YYREEE (reference sequence). As DNA, the CDR3 is TGTGCCAGCAGCTCAAAGGGGCGGGGGGTGGCAGATACGCAGTATTTT. It yields the protein CASSSKGRGVADTQYF.

This clonotype was found a few times. The chain uses TRBV18 and TRBJ1-2, with unresolved D. CDR1 KGHSH and CDR2 LQKENI come from the germline V gene. V was shortened by 3 bases and J by 5 bases, with 16 bases between the two germline ends. This CDR3 has 15 residues. In nucleotides, the CDR3 is TGTGCCAGCTCACCCTCAAACCGCCTAGAGTATGGCTACACCTTC. Its protein product is CASSPSNRLEYGYTF.

This rearrangement joins TRBV20-1 to TRBJ1-3; no firm D call. Trimming shortened V by 0 bases and J by 2 bases, and 14 bases separated the two germline ends. CDR3 length: 16 amino acids. The germline V gene has CDR1 DFQATT and CDR2 SNEGSKA (reference sequence). CDR3 nucleotide sequence: TGCAGTGCTAGAGATTCTGGAGGGCTCACTGGAAACACCATATATTTT. Amino acid sequence: CSARDSGGLTGNTIYF.

The CDR3, as DNA: TGCAGCGTGGGGGAGTCGGCAGATAGCAATCAGCCCCAGCATTTT. Its translation is CSVGESADSNQPQHF. The chain joins TRBV29-1 to TRBJ1-5, with D tentatively TRBD1 (5 bases). The V and J ends lost 6 bases and 0 bases respectively, with 15 bases between them. Germline V CDR1 and CDR2: SQVTM, ANQGSEA. The CDR3 sequence is 15 residues long. Together with reference TRBV29-1 and TRBJ1-5, the CDR3 gives the full variable domain: SAVISQKPSRDICQRGTSLTIQCQVDSQVTMMFWYRQQPGQSLTLIATANQGSEATYESGFVIDKFPISRPNLTFSTLTVSNMSPEDSSIYLCSVGESADSNQPQHFGDGTRLSIL.

This clonotype was detected only a few times. This rearrangement joins TRBV7-2 to TRBJ2-7; D call uncertain. Per germline, CDR1 SGHTA and CDR2 FQGNSA. CDR3 length equals 11 residues. Trimming left V 4 bases short and J 3 bases short, with 4 bases between. The CDR3 is CASSSDYEQYF. The CDR3 nucleotides are TGTGCCAGCAGCTCCGACTACGAGCAGTACTTC.

This clonotype is medium-sized within its sample. V usage is TRBV21-1 and J usage is TRBJ1-1; the table assigns TRBD1, which was not confirmed against the DNA. TRBV21-1 is tagged as a pseudogene. The CDR3 runs to 13 residues. The CDR3 here is CASRYRGGTEAFF. The CDR3 nucleotides read TGTGCCAGCAGGTACAGGGGTGGGACTGAAGCTTTCTTT.

The rearrangement links TRBV11-3 to TRBJ2-7; D is possibly TRBD1 (5 bases). Germline V lookup: CDR1 SGHNT, CDR2 YENEEA. V lost 3 bases to trimming and J lost 4 bases, with 13 bases between them. The CDR3 runs 14 residues. The CDR3 DNA follows: TGTGCCAGCAGCTTTGGCCAGGGCCTTTACGAGCAGTACTTC. This gives the protein CASSFGQGLYEQYF. The full variable domain, rest sourced from reference TRBV11-3 and TRBJ2-7, is EAGVVQSPRYKIIEKKQPVAFWCNPISGHNTLYWYLQNLGQGPELLIRYENEEAVDDSQLPKDRFSAERLKGVDSTLKIQPAELGDSAVYLCASSFGQGLYEQYFGPGTRLTVT.

Judged by abundance, this clonotype is medium-sized. The chain uses TRBV20-1 and TRBJ1-2, with D possibly TRBD1 on 5 matching bases. This CDR3 has 17 residues. V lost 0 bases and J 0 bases, leaving 17 bases between the germline ends. Per germline, CDR1 DFQATT and CDR2 SNEGSKA (reference sequence). The CDR3 DNA reads as TGCAGTGCTAGAGATCCCCCAGGGCCTTTCGCTAACTATGGCTACACCTTC. It translates to CSARDPPGPFANYGYTF.

This clonotype was observed a few times. The chain carries TRBV7-8 and TRBJ1-2; possible D gene TRBD1, 5 bases. Germline-derived CDR1 and CDR2 are SGHVS and FQNEAQ. The V gene lost 2 bases and the J gene lost 4 bases, with 14 bases spanning the gap. This CDR3 is 15 amino acids long. The CDR3 sequence: CASSLRFRESYGYTF. The CDR3 DNA reads TGTGCCAGCAGCTTAAGGTTCAGGGAGAGCTATGGCTACACCTTC.

This sequence joins TRBV6-1 and TRBJ1-3; a possible D gene is TRBD1 (6 bases). Trimming took off 3 bases at V and 2 bases at J, with 11 bases between the two ends. Germline values: CDR1 MNHNS, CDR2 SASEGT. The CDR3 totals 15 residues. The CDR3 reads CASSESDSTGNTIYF. CDR3 nucleotide sequence: TGTGCCAGCAGTGAGTCGGACAGCACTGGAAACACCATATATTTT.

The chain joins TRBV9 to TRBJ1-1; TRBD1 might be the D (6 bases). The V end was cut by 7 bases, the J end by 5 bases, with 18 bases between. The germline V gene has CDR1 SGDLS and CDR2 YYNGEE. CDR3 length: 14 residues. The CDR3 region has the DNA TGTGCCAGCGCGAGGGGGGAAGGTTGGACTGAAGCTTTCTTT. Translating it yields CASARGEGWTEAFF.

The chain joins TRBV11-3 to TRBJ2-1; the D is unclear. The CDR3 has 15 amino acids. Germline CDR1 reads SGHNT; CDR2 reads YENEEA. V dropped 5 bases and J dropped 6 bases, with 17 bases sitting between them. The chain's CDR3 is CASSPGPSKTNEQFF. The DNA for the CDR3 is TGTGCCAGCAGCCCGGGCCCATCAAAAACCAATGAGCAGTTCTTC.

Only a few counts were recorded for this clonotype. The chain combines TRBV12-3 or TRBV12-4 with TRBJ2-2; D call uncertain. This CDR3 has 13 amino acids. The germline V and J ends were trimmed by 5 bases and 5 bases, with 9 bases remaining between them. For the CDR3, the DNA is TGTGCCAGCAGTCTAAAAGATACCGGGGAGCTGTTTTTT. It yields the protein CASSLKDTGELFF.

A few counts support this clonotype. This chain connects TRBV19 to TRBJ1-4, with D possibly being TRBD1 (6 bases). V was cut by 6 bases and J by 7 bases, with 18 bases left in between. Germline loops: CDR1 LNHDA, CDR2 SQIVND (reference sequence). This CDR3 region has 15 residues. CDR3 sequence: CASSKLQGGGEKLFF. DNA for the CDR3: TGTGCCAGTAGCAAACTTCAGGGAGGGGGTGAAAAACTGTTTTTT.

This clonotype is medium-sized. The rearrangement uses TRBV6-1 and TRBJ2-3, with TRBD2 identical over 8 bases. The V gene end was trimmed by 6 bases and the J gene end by 7 bases; junction bases not matched to a gene: 15. This CDR3 contains 16 residues. Germline V gene lookup returns CDR1 MNHNS and CDR2 SASEGT. The CDR3 protein is CASRGASGGKINTQYF. The CDR3 coding sequence is TGTGCCAGCAGAGGGGCTTCGGGGGGGAAGATAAATACGCAGTATTTT.

This clonotype showed up just a few times. V usage is TRBV9 and J usage is TRBJ1-2; the D gene is possibly TRBD1 (5 bases). This CDR3 comprises 15 residues. Trimming took off 0 bases at V and 8 bases at J, with 17 bases between the two ends. Germline-derived CDR1 and CDR2 are SGDLS and YYNGEE. The CDR3: CASSVGPPQGKGYTF. The CDR3 coding sequence is TGTGCCAGCAGCGTAGGCCCCCCGCAGGGTAAAGGCTACACCTTC.